These T cell receptor beta chains were read from a single sample in a study of shared clonotypes between healthy human individuals. This table comes from immunoSEQ multiplex PCR, and its TCRdb copy is limited to in-frame clones, with some not included. The sample gives fewer than 650,000 clones, 60% to 85% of which show up once; roughly 13% is in the top ten. Sequencing used PBMCs. The receptor source for this set is a woman aged 40 to 50 in good health. Some clones in this sample may be carry-over from other donors' samples. The CDR3 runs from the conserved cysteine through the conserved F or W. The D gene is left open where the match is weak. The size field is filled for only some rows; it gives once, few, many or a size class.

d_gene	j_gene	v_gene	len	abundance	CDR3nt	CDR3aa
TRBD1	TRBJ1-2	TRBV25-1	14	few	TGTGCCAGCAGTGGCTTGGGGACAGGGAGAGGCTACACCTTC	CASSGLGTGRGYTF
.	TRBJ1-1	TRBV29-1	14	.	TGCAGCGTCGCCGAAAGTCGGGGGAACACTGAAGCTTTCTTT	CSVAESRGNTEAFF
.	TRBJ2-5	TRBV9	14	.	TGTGCCAGCAGCGCCACTACCCGGGGAGTGACCCAGTACTTC	CASSATTRGVTQYF
.	TRBJ1-1	TRBV6-6	14	.	TGTGCCAGCAGTTACTCGATCCCAGGGACTGAAGCTTTCTTT	CASSYSIPGTEAFF
.	TRBJ2-6	TRBV19	15	.	TGTGCCAGTAGTATTTGGAACTCTGGGGCCAACGTCCTGACTTTC	CASSIWNSGANVLTF
TRBD2	TRBJ2-5	TRBV14	13	once	TGTGCCAGCAGCCCCGGGGGGAGAGAGACCCAGTACTTC	CASSPGGRETQYF
.	TRBJ2-3	TRBV4-3	17	.	TGCGCCAGCAGCCAAGCTTCGGACGCCCACTGCACAGATACGCAGTATTTT	CASSQASDAHCTDTQYF
TRBD2	TRBJ2-1	TRBV9	15	.	TGTGCCAGCAGCGAGCGGGGCGGGAGTCCCAATGAGCAGTTCTTC	CASSERGGSPNEQFF
.	TRBJ2-3	TRBV4-2	11	.	TGTGCCAGCAGCCAAGCCGAGACGCAGTATTTT	CASSQAETQYF
TRBD2	TRBJ2-3	TRBV5-4	15	.	TGTGCCAGCAGCTGGGGACTAGTGGGCACAGATACGCAGTATTTT	CASSWGLVGTDTQYF
.	TRBJ2-7	TRBV11-2	13	.	TGTGCCAGCAGCTTAGTGACGGGCTCCGAGCAGTACTTC	CASSLVTGSEQYF
TRBD2	TRBJ2-2	TRBV11-2	17	.	TGTGCCAGCAGATCAGGGACTAGCGGTACAACTGTCGGGGAGCTGTTTTTT	CASRSGTSGTTVGELFF
TRBD2	TRBJ2-7	TRBV27	14	few	TGTGCCAGCAGTTTCGGACTAGATTTGGACGAGCAGTACTTC	CASSFGLDLDEQYF
.	TRBJ1-5	TRBV28	12	.	TGTGCCAGCAGTTTGGTTTCTCAGCCCCAGCATTTT	CASSLVSQPQHF
TRBD1	TRBJ2-7	TRBV23-1	14	.	TGCGCCAGCAGTCCGGACAGGAGGACCTACGAGCAGTACTTC	CASSPDRRTYEQYF
.	TRBJ2-2	TRBV4-2	14	.	TGTGCCAGCAGCCATCTGCGAGAGTCCGGGGAGCTGTTTTTT	CASSHLRESGELFF
.	TRBJ2-1	TRBV28	13	.	TGTGCCACCACAGGAAGCTCCTACAATGAGCAGTTCTTC	CATTGSSYNEQFF
TRBD2	TRBJ2-2	TRBV18	15	.	TGTGCCAGCTCACCACAGCGGGAGAACACCGGGGAGCTGTTTTTT	CASSPQRENTGELFF
TRBD1	TRBJ2-7	TRBV7-9	14	.	TGTGCCAGCGGCTTATGGGACAGGGTTGAGGAGCAGTACTTC	CASGLWDRVEEQYF
.	TRBJ1-2	TRBV7-9	17	.	TGTGCCAGCAGCTCCTCGGTTAACCCCATTCGGGGCTATGGCTACACCTTC	CASSSSVNPIRGYGYTF
.	TRBJ2-2	TRBV27	17	many	TGTGCCAGCAGTTCCCGGGGTGGGTTCGGGAACACCGGGGAGCTGTTTTTT	CASSSRGGFGNTGELFF
TRBD1	TRBJ1-1	TRBV5-1	16	.	TGCGCCAGCAGCTTGGGACAGGGGAGTGGGAGCACTGAAGCTTTCTTT	CASSLGQGSGSTEAFF
.	TRBJ2-3	TRBV9	16	.	TGTGCCAGCAGCCCCTTTGAAGGTGGTAGCACAGATACGCAGTATTTT	CASSPFEGGSTDTQYF
.	TRBJ1-1	TRBV6-1	13	.	TGTGCCAGCGGGTTATCAGGCGGCTCTGAAGCTTTCTTT	CASGLSGGSEAFF
.	TRBJ1-5	TRBV19	17	once	TGTGCCAGTAGTACCATCCGGGACAAAAGAAGCAATCAGCCCCAGCATTTT	CASSTIRDKRSNQPQHF
TRBD1	TRBJ1-1	TRBV2	14	.	TGTGCCAGCAGTGAACGGGACAGATACACTGAAGCTTTCTTT	CASSERDRYTEAFF
TRBD1	TRBJ2-7	TRBV6-5	14	.	TGTGCCAGCAGGCCGGGACAGCCTTCCTACGAGCAGTACTTC	CASRPGQPSYEQYF
.	TRBJ2-1	TRBV27	13	few	TGTGCCAGCAGTAGGACCTCCTACAATGAGCAGTTCTTC	CASSRTSYNEQFF
.	TRBJ1-4	TRBV6-5	13	.	TGTGCCAGCAGTAGGACAACTAATGAAAAACTGTTTTTT	CASSRTTNEKLFF
TRBD1	TRBJ2-3	TRBV5-1	15	.	TGCGCCAGCAGCTTGGCGGGACAGGGCACAGATACGCAGTATTTT	CASSLAGQGTDTQYF
.	TRBJ2-5	TRBV11-1	15	.	TGTGCCAGCAGCCCGGGGTCCCGGACCTCGGAGACCCAGTACTTC	CASSPGSRTSETQYF